This T cell receptor (beta chain) was sequenced in a study of T cells in tuberculosis. The assay was immunoSEQ multiplex PCR, and TCRdb's table has in-frame clones only and misses some. The table has tens of thousands of clones, more than 80% seen once; the top ten hold about a sixth. The ends were cut back, 0 bases at V and 7 bases at J, with 11 bases in the middle. The CDR3 length is 14 residues. Germline V CDR1 and CDR2: SGHDT, YYEEEE. The chain employs TRBV5-6 and TRBJ1-5; the D gene is possibly TRBD1 (5 bases). This receptor was identified in a donor between 10 and 35 years old with latent tuberculosis or without tuberculosis infection. Some clones in this sample may be carry-over from other donors' samples. The sample taken for sequencing was PBMCs. This CDR3 reads CASSLGGVSQPQHF. CDR3 sequence (DNA): TGTGCCAGCAGCTTGGGGGGCGTTTCGCAGCCCCAGCATTTT.